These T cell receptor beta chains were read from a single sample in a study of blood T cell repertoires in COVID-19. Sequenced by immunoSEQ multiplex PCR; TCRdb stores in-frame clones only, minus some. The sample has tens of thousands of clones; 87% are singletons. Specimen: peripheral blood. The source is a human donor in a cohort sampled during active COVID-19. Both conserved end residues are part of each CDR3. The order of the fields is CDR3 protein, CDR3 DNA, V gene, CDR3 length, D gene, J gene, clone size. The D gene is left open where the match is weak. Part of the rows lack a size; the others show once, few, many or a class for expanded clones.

CASSQVSGGGYTF,TGTGCCAGCAGCCAAGTTTCCGGGGGTGGCTACACCTTC,TRBV3-1/TRBV3-2,13,.,TRBJ1-2,.
CASSPDRAEAFF,TGTGCCAGCTCACCAGACAGAGCTGAAGCTTTCTTT,TRBV18,12,.,TRBJ1-1,.
CASSYLGTGGVEQYF,TGTGCCAGCAGTTATTTGGGGACAGGGGGTGTCGAGCAGTACTTC,TRBV27,15,TRBD1,TRBJ2-7,.
CASSGLSQGTYEQYF,TGCGCCAGCAGCGGACTTTCACAGGGGACGTACGAGCAGTACTTC,TRBV4-1,15,TRBD1,TRBJ2-7,once
CASSWGDGATNEKLFF,TGCGCCAGCAGCTGGGGAGACGGGGCAACTAATGAAAAACTGTTTTTT,TRBV5-1,16,.,TRBJ1-4,.
CSVEGGGTTNEQFF,TGCAGCGTTGAAGGCGGGGGCACCACCAATGAGCAGTTCTTC,TRBV29-1,14,.,TRBJ2-1,.
CAWSKGGDTEAFF,TGTGCCTGGAGTAAGGGAGGGGACACTGAAGCTTTCTTT,TRBV30,13,.,TRBJ1-1,.
CANQPDRSSPLHF,TGTGCCAACCAACCTGACAGGTCATCACCCCTCCACTTT,TRBV2,13,.,TRBJ1-6,.
CASSTTDRSYEQYF,TGTGCCAGCAGTACCACGGACAGGTCCTACGAGCAGTACTTC,TRBV27,14,TRBD1,TRBJ2-7,.
CASSYAQGASLYEQYF,TGTGCCAGCAGTTACGCACAGGGGGCCAGTCTCTACGAGCAGTATTTT,TRBV6-5,16,TRBD1,TRBJ2-3,.
CASSSRDRGAYEQYF,TGTGCCAGCTCTTCGCGGGACAGGGGAGCCTACGAGCAGTACTTC,TRBV18,15,TRBD1,TRBJ2-7,.
CASSMGGMDGYTF,TGTGCCAGTAGTATGGGGGGAATGGATGGCTACACCTTC,TRBV19,13,.,TRBJ1-2,.
CAGGGGLSYNEQFF,TGTGCCGGAGGGGGGGGCCTCTCCTACAATGAGCAGTTCTTC,TRBV19,14,.,TRBJ2-1,once
CASSLANVGPADEQFF,TGCGCCAGCAGCTTGGCCAACGTAGGCCCGGCGGATGAGCAGTTCTTC,TRBV5-1,16,.,TRBJ2-1,.
CASSNPGTPYRRNF,TGTGCCAGCAGCAACCCCGGGACACCATACCGACGGAACTTC,TRBV6-5,14,.,TRBJ1-2,.
CASSLTGGYNEQFF,TGTGCCAGCAGTTTAACAGGGGGGTACAATGAGCAGTTCTTC,TRBV27,14,TRBD1,TRBJ2-1,.
CASSSGIGETQYF,TGTGCCAGCAGCTCGGGGATTGGGGAGACCCAGTACTTC,TRBV6-5,13,.,TRBJ2-5,.
CASSKQDSEKLFF,TGTGCCAGCAGCAAACAGGATTCGGAAAAACTGTTTTTT,TRBV5-4,13,.,TRBJ1-4,.
CASSSDRGLGYTF,TGTGCCAGCAGCTCCGACAGGGGGCTTGGCTACACCTTC,TRBV11-2,13,TRBD1,TRBJ1-2,.
CASSVVSAESTEAFF,TGTGCCAGCAGCGTAGTGTCAGCGGAGAGCACTGAAGCTTTCTTT,TRBV9,15,.,TRBJ1-1,.
CASRLGGVGQPQHF,TGTGCCAGCAGACTTGGGGGGGTAGGGCAGCCCCAGCATTTT,TRBV28,14,.,TRBJ1-5,.
CASSQGVAGAYNEQFF,TGTGCCAGCAGCCAGGGGGTCGCGGGGGCCTACAATGAGCAGTTCTTC,TRBV3-1/TRBV3-2,16,TRBD2,TRBJ2-1,.
CASRLAGGYNEQFF,TGTGCCAGTCGACTAGCGGGGGGGTACAATGAGCAGTTCTTC,TRBV19,14,TRBD2,TRBJ2-1,.
CASSVVPDAETQYF,TGTGCCAGCAGCGTAGTGCCTGATGCGGAGACCCAGTACTTC,TRBV9,14,.,TRBJ2-5,.
CASSQVLMWTYNEQFF,TGTGCCAGCAGCCAAGTTTTAATGTGGACATACAATGAGCAGTTCTTC,TRBV3-1/TRBV3-2,16,.,TRBJ2-1,.
CASSATSGHTDTQYF,TGTGCCAGCAGCGCGACTAGCGGCCACACAGATACGCAGTATTTT,TRBV6-4,15,TRBD2,TRBJ2-3,.
CASSLGGQGQYF,TGTGCCAGCAGCTTGGGTGGACAAGGGCAGTACTTC,TRBV5-6,12,.,TRBJ2-7,.
CATMGGGTGYGTEAFF,TGTGCCACCATGGGGGGAGGGACAGGGTATGGCACTGAAGCTTTCTTT,TRBV21-1,16,.,TRBJ1-1,once
CATSGDRGLLDTQYF,TGTGCCACCAGTGGGGACAGGGGGCTCTTGGATACGCAGTATTTT,TRBV15,15,TRBD1,TRBJ2-3,.
CSVKQGSNQPQHF,TGCAGCGTCAAACAGGGGAGCAATCAGCCCCAGCATTTT,TRBV29-1,13,TRBD1,TRBJ1-5,.
CSVEGTQTTDTQYF,TGCAGCGTCGAGGGGACACAGACCACAGATACGCAGTATTTT,TRBV29-1,14,.,TRBJ2-3,.
CASSYRSGGLDTQYF,TGTGCCAGCAGTTACCGTAGCGGGGGCCTGGATACGCAGTATTTT,TRBV6-2/TRBV6-3,15,TRBD2,TRBJ2-3,.
CASSPPGDTEAFF,TGCGCCAGCAGTCCCCCCGGGGACACTGAAGCTTTCTTT,TRBV5-1,13,.,TRBJ1-1,.
CASSFEGATGNTIYF,TGTGCCAGCAGCTTCGAAGGGGCCACTGGAAACACCATATATTTT,TRBV7-8,15,.,TRBJ1-3,.
CASGRSPNTGELFF,TGTGCCAGCGGGAGGAGCCCGAACACCGGGGAGCTGTTTTTT,TRBV7-2,14,.,TRBJ2-2,.
CASSTRGNTEAFF,TGTGCCAGCAGCACAAGGGGGAACACTGAAGCTTTCTTT,TRBV7-9,13,.,TRBJ1-1,.
CASSHPARGGQGNEQFF,TGTGCCAGCAGCCATCCCGCCCGGGGGGGCCAGGGGAATGAGCAGTTCTTC,TRBV4-2,17,TRBD2,TRBJ2-1,.
CASSMASGGQETQYF,TGTGCCAGTAGTATGGCTAGCGGGGGGCAAGAGACCCAGTACTTC,TRBV19,15,TRBD2,TRBJ2-5,.
CASSPSDISQQYF,TGCGCCAGCAGCCCGTCGGACATTTCGCAGCAGTACTTC,TRBV5-1,13,.,TRBJ2-7,.
CASSFARGVADTQYF,TGTGCCAGCAGTTTCGCGCGGGGGGTTGCAGATACGCAGTATTTT,TRBV28,15,TRBD2,TRBJ2-3,.